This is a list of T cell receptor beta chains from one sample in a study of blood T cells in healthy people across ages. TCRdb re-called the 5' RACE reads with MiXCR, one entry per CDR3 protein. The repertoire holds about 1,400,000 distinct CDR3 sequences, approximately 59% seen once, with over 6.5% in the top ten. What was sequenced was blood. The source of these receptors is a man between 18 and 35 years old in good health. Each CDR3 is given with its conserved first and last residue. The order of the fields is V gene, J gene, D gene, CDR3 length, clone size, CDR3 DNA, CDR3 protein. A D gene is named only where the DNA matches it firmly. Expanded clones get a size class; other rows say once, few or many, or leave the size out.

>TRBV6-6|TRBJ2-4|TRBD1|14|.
TGTGCCAGCAGGAAACCGGGACAGGAGGGGGAGCAGTACTTC
CASRKPGQEGEQYF
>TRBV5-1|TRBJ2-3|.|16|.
TGCGCCAGCAGCTTGGTTTGGTCTAGCTCATTGGTTACGCAGTATTTT
CASSLVWSSSLVTQYF
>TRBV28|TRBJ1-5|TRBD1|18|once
TGTGCCAGCAGTTTTGAGGTGAGGACAGGGTCGAGCAATCAGCCCCAGCATTTT
CASSFEVRTGSSNQPQHF
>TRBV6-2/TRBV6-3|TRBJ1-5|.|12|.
TGTGCCAGCCACAGTGGTTCTCAGCCCCAGCATTTT
CASHSGSQPQHF
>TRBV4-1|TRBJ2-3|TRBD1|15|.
TGCGCCAGCAGCCAACAACAGGGGGCGAAAGATACGCAGTATTTT
CASSQQQGAKDTQYF
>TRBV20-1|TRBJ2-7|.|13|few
TGCAGTGCTAGCCGGGGAAGGGGCTACGAGCAGTACTTC
CSASRGRGYEQYF
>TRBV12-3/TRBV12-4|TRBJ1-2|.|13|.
TGTGCCAGCACCTCCGGGCCTCACTATGGCTACACCTTC
CASTSGPHYGYTF
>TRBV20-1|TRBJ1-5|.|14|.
TGCAGTGCTAGGGGGTGGGGGGATAATCAGCCCCAGCATTTT
CSARGWGDNQPQHF
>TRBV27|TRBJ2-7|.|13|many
TGTGCCAGCAGCTTAACAGGGTCCTACGAGCAGTACTTC
CASSLTGSYEQYF
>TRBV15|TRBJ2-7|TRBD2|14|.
TGTGCCACCAGCGTGGGACTAGCGGGAGTCGAGCAGTACTTC
CATSVGLAGVEQYF
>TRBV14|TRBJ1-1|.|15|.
TGTGCCAGCAGCCAAGATTGGGGACAGAACACTGAAGCTTTCTTT
CASSQDWGQNTEAFF
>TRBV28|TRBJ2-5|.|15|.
TGTGCCAGCAGTTTATCCGCGGGACAGCAAGAGACCCAGTACTTC
CASSLSAGQQETQYF
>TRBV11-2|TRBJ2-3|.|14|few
TGTGCCAGCAGCTTCTCCTATGAAGGAGATACGCAGTATTTT
CASSFSYEGDTQYF
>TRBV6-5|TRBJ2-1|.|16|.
TGTGCCAGCAGTTACTCAGCGGCGGGGGCCCCCCTAGAGCAGTTCTTC
CASSYSAAGAPLEQFF
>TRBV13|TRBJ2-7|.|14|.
TGTGCCAGCAGCACGGGACCCCGCTCCTACGAGCAGTACTTC
CASSTGPRSYEQYF
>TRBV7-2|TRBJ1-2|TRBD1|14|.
TGTGCCAGCAGCAACTCACAGGGGGCGCGGGGCTACACCTTC
CASSNSQGARGYTF
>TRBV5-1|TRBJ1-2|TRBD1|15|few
TGCGCCAGCAGCTCGGCGGGACAGTACAACTATGGCTACACCTTC
CASSSAGQYNYGYTF
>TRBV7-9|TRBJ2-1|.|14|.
TGTGCCAGCAGCTTATTCCACCGGCCCTATGAGCAGTTCTTC
CASSLFHRPYEQFF
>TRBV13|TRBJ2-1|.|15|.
TGTGCCAGCAGCCCATTGGGGGAGCAGGACAATGAGCAGTTCTTC
CASSPLGEQDNEQFF
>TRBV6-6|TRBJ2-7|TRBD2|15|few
TGTGCCAGCAGTTACAGCGTGGTAGCGGGTGACGAGCAGTACTTC
CASSYSVVAGDEQYF